Each of the 21 T cell receptor beta chains below was sequenced from the same sample in a study of Ad26.COV2.S vaccination and SARS-CoV-2 variants. Repertoires were generated with immunoSEQ multiplex PCR, while TCRdb's copy carries only in-frame clones and drops some. Of 200,000 to 250,000 clones listed, approximately 87% were seen once; the top ten hold roughly 10%. Described treatment: around 19 received Ad26.COV2.S at low or high dose, single or two shots; a few received placebo; per-sample allocation not given. Sampling was performed 63 days after the first vaccine or placebo injection. The sequencing used peripheral blood, collected in a trial of Ad26.COV2.S vaccine versus placebo. The receptors come from a person between 18 and 65 years old who received the Ad26.COV2.S COVID-19 vaccine or a placebo.

The chain couples TRBV5-5 to TRBJ1-6, with a possible D match to TRBD1 (5 bases). V lost 4 bases to trimming and J lost 6 bases, with 11 bases between them. Germline V gives CDR1 SGHKS, CDR2 YYEKEE (reference sequence). CDR3 size: 14 residues. The CDR3 spells CASSLGTVNSPLHF. As DNA, the CDR3 is TGTGCCAGCAGCCTCGGGACGGTTAATTCACCCCTCCACTTT. The whole variable domain, remainder taken from reference TRBV5-5 and TRBJ1-6, is DAGVTQSPTHLIKTRGQQVTLRCSPISGHKSVSWYQQVLGQGPQFIFQYYEKEERGRGNFPDRFSARQFPNYSSELNVNALLLGDSALYLCASSLGTVNSPLHFGNGTRLTVT.

The rearrangement links TRBV19 to TRBJ1-5; D is perhaps TRBD1 (5 bases). Trimming took 1 base from V and 1 from J, leaving 11 bases between them. CDR1 is LNHDA and CDR2 is SQIVND in the germline V gene (reference sequence). This CDR3 has 16 amino acids. The CDR3 loop is CASSIAGPRSNQPQHF. DNA of the CDR3: TGTGCCAGTAGTATAGCAGGGCCTAGGAGCAATCAGCCCCAGCATTTT.

This clone was observed once. The chain links TRBV11-2 to TRBJ2-4; 9 positions match TRBD1. Germline V gene data show CDR1 as SGHAT and CDR2 as FQNNGV. Trimming cost V 3 bases and J 7 bases; bases outside gene matches: 4. The length of the CDR3 is 14 residues. CDR3 residues: CASSLDRGGNIQYF. As DNA, the CDR3 is TGTGCCAGCAGCTTGGACAGGGGAGGGAACATTCAGTACTTC.

The chain employs TRBV7-9 and TRBJ1-1; D not resolved. V lost 4 bases and J 0 bases, leaving 12 bases between the germline ends. The germline CDR1 and CDR2 sequences are SEHNR and FQNEAQ (reference sequence). The CDR3 extends over 15 amino acids. CDR3 nucleotide sequence: TGTGCCAGCAGCTCGTACGCGGTCATGAACACTGAAGCTTTCTTT. Translating it yields CASSSYAVMNTEAFF.

A note on this clone: The CDR3 carries no conserved terminal phenylalanine or tryptophan, so it likely arises from a read error. The DNA is omitted, as the CDR3 cannot be located on it reliably, and the CDR3 follows TCRdb's listing. J is TRBJ1-2 and V is TRBV29-1. Germline CDR1 SQVTM, CDR2 ANQGSEA. The CDR3 length equals 12 residues, ends included. This CDR3 is CSVDSYWGEVMV.

The chain uses TRBV4-3 and TRBJ2-7; 9 bases fit TRBD2. With 0 bases clipped from V and 1 base from J, the junction kept 22 bases outside the gene matches. This CDR3 has 22 residues. Per the germline V gene, CDR1 is LGHNA and CDR2 is YSLEER. The CDR3 loop reads CASSQDRGPQQSLAGDSYEQYF. DNA of the CDR3: TGCGCCAGCAGCCAAGACAGGGGTCCTCAACAGTCATTAGCGGGGGATTCCTACGAGCAGTACTTC.

This clone was observed a handful of times. The chain carries TRBV28 and TRBJ1-5; perhaps TRBD1 as D (5 bases). Germline assignment: CDR1 MDHEN and CDR2 SYDVKM. Trimming took 4 bases from V and 4 from J, leaving 17 bases between them. The length of the CDR3 is 16 residues. The CDR3 sequence is CASSSPPQGVNQPQHF. The CDR3 DNA is TGTGCCAGCAGTTCTCCCCCGCAGGGCGTTAATCAGCCCCAGCATTTT.

V is TRBV6-6 and J is TRBJ1-1; no reliable D call. Germline assignment: CDR1 MNHNY and CDR2 SVGAGI (reference sequence). Trimming shortened V by 6 bases and J by 1 base, and 18 bases separated the two germline ends. This CDR3 region has 16 residues. CDR3 region: CASSPIRPNTNTEAFF. The CDR3 region has the DNA TGTGCCAGCAGCCCGATACGGCCAAACACGAACACTGAAGCTTTCTTT.

This clone occurred a few times. The chain carries TRBV29-1 and TRBJ1-2, with D hard to call. This CDR3 is built from 15 residues. Trimming shortened V by 2 bases and J by 0 bases, and 13 bases separated the two germline ends. CDR1 is SQVTM and CDR2 is ANQGSEA in the germline V gene. DNA of the CDR3: TGCAGCGTTGAACACAGTCTACCTCCTAACTATGGCTACACCTTC. Its translation is CSVEHSLPPNYGYTF.

CDR3 in amino acids: CASSQGTGPTNEQFF. In DNA, the CDR3 is TGTGCCAGCAGCCAAGGGACAGGACCCACCAATGAGCAGTTCTTC. V usage is TRBV3-1 (or the pseudogene TRBV3-2) and J usage is TRBJ2-1, with 7 positions matching TRBD1. CDR1 LGHDT and CDR2 YNNKEL come from the germline V gene (reference sequence). Trimming at V came to 1 base and at J to 6 bases, leaving 6 bases not matched to a gene. The CDR3 runs 15 residues.

The chain combines TRBV11-2 with TRBJ2-5; D is perhaps TRBD1 (6 bases). The CDR3 has 13 residues. The ends were cut back, 5 bases at V and 2 bases at J, with 9 bases in the middle. Germline CDR1 reads SGHAT; CDR2 reads FQNNGV. The chain's CDR3 is CASSPRGQETQYF. CDR3 sequence (DNA): TGTGCCAGCAGCCCTAGGGGGCAAGAGACCCAGTACTTC.

The chain has TRBV7-2 and TRBJ2-5; D is unclear. The CDR3 extends over 13 amino acids. V shed 4 bases and J shed 3 bases, with 9 bases lying between them. Germline V lookup: CDR1 SGHTA, CDR2 FQGNSA. The CDR3 bases are TGTGCCAGCAGCTCAAACAGAGAAGAGACCCAGTACTTC. It codes for CASSSNREETQYF.

This sequence joins TRBV6-2 or TRBV6-3 and TRBJ1-1; no clear D. Germline V gene data show CDR1 as MNHEY and CDR2 as SVGEGT. The CDR3 length is 13 residues. V lost 5 bases and J 3 bases, leaving 10 bases between the germline ends. CDR3 bases: TGTGCCAGCAGTCCCTGGGAGGACACTGAAGCTTTCTTT. Translation gives CASSPWEDTEAFF.

V and J are TRBV9 and TRBJ2-3; D perhaps matches TRBD1 (5 bases). Germline lookup yields CDR1 SGDLS and CDR2 YYNGEE. The V end was cut by 0 bases, the J end by 1 base, with 12 bases between. This CDR3 comprises 16 residues. CDR3 protein: CASSVATGRGTDTQYF. CDR3 nucleotides: TGTGCCAGCAGCGTAGCCACGGGCAGGGGCACAGATACGCAGTATTTT.

The chain carries TRBV6-5 and TRBJ1-5; 9 bases line up with TRBD1. CDR3 length equals 14 residues. Germline values: CDR1 MNHEY, CDR2 SVGAGI. With 7 bases clipped from V and 6 bases from J, the junction kept 7 bases outside the gene matches. CDR3 region: CASTEQGAFQPQHF. The CDR3 DNA sequence: TGTGCCAGCACCGAACAGGGGGCATTTCAGCCCCAGCATTTT.

A single count supports this clone. The DNA for the CDR3 is TGTGCCAGCAGCCCTCGGCGGGGACAGGGGCCCGAGCAGTACTTC. This encodes CASSPRRGQGPEQYF. This rearrangement joins TRBV7-2 to TRBJ2-7; 10 bases map to TRBD1. The CDR3 spans 15 residues. V gave up 5 bases and J gave up 6 bases; unmatched junction bases: 10. Germline lookup yields CDR1 SGHTA and CDR2 FQGNSA.

The chain employs TRBV6-6 and TRBJ1-5; D unresolved. Germline V gene sequence: CDR1 MNHNY, CDR2 SVGAGI (reference sequence). Trimming stripped 5 bases from V and 12 bases from J, with 8 bases between. This CDR3 is 10 amino acids long. This CDR3 reads CASSRTIQHF. The CDR3 DNA reads as TGTGCCAGCAGTCGTACTATCCAGCATTTT.

This rearrangement joins TRBV7-6 to TRBJ1-5, with TRBD1 as a possible D gene (6 bases). V was shortened by 0 bases and J by 2 bases, with 8 bases between the two germline ends. CDR1 and CDR2 from the germline V gene are SGHVS and FNYEAQ. The CDR3 is 15 residues long. CDR3 in DNA: TGTGCCAGCAGCTTAGCCAGGGGTGGCAATCAGCCCCAGCATTTT. Translated, it gives CASSLARGGNQPQHF.

The chain links TRBV6-2 or TRBV6-3 to TRBJ2-2, with no clear D. Trimming removed 5 bases from V and 4 bases from J, with 2 bases in between. CDR1 and CDR2 from the germline V gene are MNHEY and SVGEGT. This CDR3 contains 11 residues. The DNA for the CDR3 is TGTGCCAGCAGTACCACCGGGGAGCTGTTTTTT. This encodes CASSTTGELFF.

The chain is built from TRBV6-5 and TRBJ2-3, with TRBD2 matching over 11 bases. The length of the CDR3 is 15 residues. CDR1 MNHEY and CDR2 SVGAGI come from the germline V gene. Trimming at V came to 4 bases and at J to 2 bases, leaving 2 bases not matched to a gene. CDR3 residues: CASSLTSGITDTQYF. As DNA, the CDR3 is TGTGCCAGCAGTTTGACTAGCGGGATCACAGATACGCAGTATTTT.

This rearrangement joins TRBV28 to TRBJ2-3; D gene ambiguous. V was pared by 6 bases and J by 2 bases, with 12 bases between. The CDR3 extends over 14 amino acids. Germline values: CDR1 MDHEN, CDR2 SYDVKM. The DNA of the CDR3 is TGTGCCAGCAGCCATGATTTAGACACAGATACGCAGTATTTT. Protein: CASSHDLDTDTQYF.